The entry below describes one T cell receptor beta chain. What it recognizes is unknown. Unmatched junction bases numbered 6, after V lost 4 bases and J lost 2 bases. This CDR3 comprises 14 residues. The V gene's germline CDR1 is SGHRS and CDR2 YFSETQ. The data are from a study of T cell responses to AZD1222 COVID-19 vaccine. General study results and limits: Spike-specific TCR breadth and depth went up after people got two AZD1222 doses. Baseline seropositivity characterized only a handful of AZD1222 recipients. None of the repertoires were sampled until the peak T cell response had passed.

Some clones are missing from TCRdb's copy, which holds only in-frame ones; the method was immunoSEQ multiplex PCR. This repertoire shows tens of thousands of clones, around four fifths found once; its top ten account for over 15%. This sample comprised peripheral blood, obtained 28 days after the second AZD1222 dose. The chain is built from TRBV5-1 and TRBJ2-7; 7 bases match TRBD1. The origin of this receptor is an adult who received the AZD1222 COVID-19 vaccine. In nucleotides, the CDR3 is TGCGCCAGCAGCCAAGGGGGCGCCCCCTACGAGCAGTACTTC. Protein product: CASSQGGAPYEQYF.